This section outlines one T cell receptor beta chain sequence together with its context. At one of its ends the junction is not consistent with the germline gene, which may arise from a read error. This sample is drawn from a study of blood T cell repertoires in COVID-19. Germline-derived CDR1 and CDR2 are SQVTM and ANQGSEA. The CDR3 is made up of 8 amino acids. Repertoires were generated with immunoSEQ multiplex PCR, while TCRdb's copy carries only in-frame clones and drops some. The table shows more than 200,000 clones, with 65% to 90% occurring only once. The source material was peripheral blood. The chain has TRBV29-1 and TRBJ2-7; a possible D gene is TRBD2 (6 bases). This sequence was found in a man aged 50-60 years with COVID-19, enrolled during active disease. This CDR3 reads CSVDGGDF. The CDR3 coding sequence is TGCAGCGTGGACGGGGGAGACTTC.